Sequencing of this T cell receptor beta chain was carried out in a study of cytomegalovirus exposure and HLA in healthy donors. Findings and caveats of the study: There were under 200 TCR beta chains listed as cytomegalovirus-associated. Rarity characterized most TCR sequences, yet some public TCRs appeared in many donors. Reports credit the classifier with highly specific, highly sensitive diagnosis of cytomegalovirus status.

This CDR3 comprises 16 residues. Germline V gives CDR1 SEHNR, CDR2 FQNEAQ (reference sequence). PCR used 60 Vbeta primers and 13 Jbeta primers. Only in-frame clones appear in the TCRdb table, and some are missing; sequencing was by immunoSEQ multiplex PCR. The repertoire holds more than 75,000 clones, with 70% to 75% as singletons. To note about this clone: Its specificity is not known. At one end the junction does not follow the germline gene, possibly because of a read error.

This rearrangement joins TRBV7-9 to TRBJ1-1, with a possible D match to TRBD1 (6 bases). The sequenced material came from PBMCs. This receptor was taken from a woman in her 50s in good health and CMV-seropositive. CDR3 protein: CTSSPPETGLPTEAFF. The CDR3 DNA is TGTACCAGCAGCCCCCCCGAGACAGGCCTCCCCACTGAAGCTTTCTTT. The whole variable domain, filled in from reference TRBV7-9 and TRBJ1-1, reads DTGVSQNPRHKITKRGQNVTFRCDPISEHNRLYWYRQTLGQGPEFLTYFQNEAQLEKSRLLSDRFSAERPKGSFSTLEIQRTEQGDSAMYLCTSSPPETGLPTEAFFGQGTRLTVV.